This TCR beta chain was documented in a study of blood T cell repertoires in COVID-19. Study details: The origin of the acute and convalescent COVID-19 samples was the United States, Italy and Spain.

Participants spanned ages about 18 to 100 years and resided in some 22 US areas. Participants reported their clinical history, and cohort assignment relied on those reports. As handled by the study authors: Reference gene primer amplification in the assay estimated nucleated cell counts. Profiling relied on immunoSEQ multiplex PCR, and the TCRdb table lists in-frame clones only, not all of them. The V and J calls and clone size are taken from that table; D and trimming were inferred from the DNA. Among over 250,000 clones listed, approximately 86% were seen once. This receptor was identified in a woman aged 18 to 35 who had recovered from COVID-19. Material: PBMCs or T cells enriched from blood (not recorded which).

The CDR3 spells CASSLGTGKGTEAFF. CDR3 in DNA: TGCGCCAGCAGCCTAGGGACAGGGAAGGGCACTGAAGCTTTCTTT. The J gene is TRBJ1-1, the V gene TRBV5-1; 9 nucleotides line up with TRBD1. The CDR3 covers 15 residues. Germline V gene data show CDR1 as SGHRS and CDR2 as YFSETQ. J lost 4 bases, V lost 4 bases, and 8 bases had no gene match.